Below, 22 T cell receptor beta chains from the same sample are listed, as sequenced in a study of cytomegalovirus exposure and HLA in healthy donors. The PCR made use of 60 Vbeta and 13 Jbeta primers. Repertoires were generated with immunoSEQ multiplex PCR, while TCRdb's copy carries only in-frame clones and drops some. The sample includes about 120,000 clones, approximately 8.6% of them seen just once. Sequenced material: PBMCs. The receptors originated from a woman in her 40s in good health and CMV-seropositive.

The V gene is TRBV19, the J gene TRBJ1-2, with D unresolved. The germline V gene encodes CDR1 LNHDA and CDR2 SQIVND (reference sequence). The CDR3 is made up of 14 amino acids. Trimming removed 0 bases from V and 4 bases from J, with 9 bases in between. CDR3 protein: CASSIDRRRYGYTF. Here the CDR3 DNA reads TGTGCCAGTAGTATAGACAGGCGACGCTATGGCTACACCTTC.

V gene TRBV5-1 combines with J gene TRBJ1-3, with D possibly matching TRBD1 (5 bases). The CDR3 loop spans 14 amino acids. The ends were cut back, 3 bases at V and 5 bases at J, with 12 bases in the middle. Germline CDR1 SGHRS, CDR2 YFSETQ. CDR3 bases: TGCGCCAGCAGCTATACCGACAGTAGAAACACCATATATTTT. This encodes CASSYTDSRNTIYF.

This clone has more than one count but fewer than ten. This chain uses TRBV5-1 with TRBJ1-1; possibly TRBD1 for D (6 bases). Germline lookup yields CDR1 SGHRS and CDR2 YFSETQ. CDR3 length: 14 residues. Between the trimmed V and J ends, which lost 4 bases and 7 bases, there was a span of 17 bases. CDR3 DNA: TGCGCCAGCAGCCACCACAGGGAGAGAGGTGAAGCTTTCTTT. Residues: CASSHHRERGEAFF.

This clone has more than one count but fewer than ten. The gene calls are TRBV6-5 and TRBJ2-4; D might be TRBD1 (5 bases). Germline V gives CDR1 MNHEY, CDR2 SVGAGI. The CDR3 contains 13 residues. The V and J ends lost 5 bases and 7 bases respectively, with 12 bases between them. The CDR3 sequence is CASSLGRVNIQYF. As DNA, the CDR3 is TGTGCCAGCAGTCTGGGCAGGGTTAACATTCAGTACTTC.

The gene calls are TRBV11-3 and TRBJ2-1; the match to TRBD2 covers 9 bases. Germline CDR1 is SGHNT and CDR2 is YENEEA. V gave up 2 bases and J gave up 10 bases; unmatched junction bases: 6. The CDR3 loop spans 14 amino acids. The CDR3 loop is CASSLRGGAFEQFF. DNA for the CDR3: TGTGCCAGCAGCTTACGCGGGGGGGCCTTCGAGCAGTTCTTC.

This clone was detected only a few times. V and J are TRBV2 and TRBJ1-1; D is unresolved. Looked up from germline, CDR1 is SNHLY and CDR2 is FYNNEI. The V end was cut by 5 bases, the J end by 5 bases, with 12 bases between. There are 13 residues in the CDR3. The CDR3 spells CASSLGPGTEAFF. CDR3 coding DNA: TGTGCCAGCAGTCTGGGCCCGGGAACTGAAGCTTTCTTT.

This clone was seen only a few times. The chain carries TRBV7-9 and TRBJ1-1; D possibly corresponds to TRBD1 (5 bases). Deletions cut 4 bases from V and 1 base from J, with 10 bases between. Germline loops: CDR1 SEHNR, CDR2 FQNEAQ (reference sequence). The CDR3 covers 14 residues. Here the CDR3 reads CASSSSGQNTEAFF. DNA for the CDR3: TGTGCCAGCAGCTCTTCCGGACAGAACACTGAAGCTTTCTTT.

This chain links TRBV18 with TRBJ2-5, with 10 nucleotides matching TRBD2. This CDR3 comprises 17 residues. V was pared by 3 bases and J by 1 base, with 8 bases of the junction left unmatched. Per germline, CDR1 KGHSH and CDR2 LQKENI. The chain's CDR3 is CASSPGTSEGGQETQYF. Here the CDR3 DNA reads TGTGCCAGCTCACCGGGGACTAGCGAGGGAGGCCAAGAGACCCAGTACTTC.

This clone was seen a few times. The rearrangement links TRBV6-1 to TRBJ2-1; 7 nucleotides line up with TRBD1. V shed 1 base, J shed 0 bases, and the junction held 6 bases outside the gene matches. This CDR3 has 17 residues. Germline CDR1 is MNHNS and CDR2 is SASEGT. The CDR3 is CASSEGQGRASYNEQFF. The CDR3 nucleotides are TGTGCCAGCAGTGAAGGACAGGGAAGGGCCTCCTACAATGAGCAGTTCTTC.

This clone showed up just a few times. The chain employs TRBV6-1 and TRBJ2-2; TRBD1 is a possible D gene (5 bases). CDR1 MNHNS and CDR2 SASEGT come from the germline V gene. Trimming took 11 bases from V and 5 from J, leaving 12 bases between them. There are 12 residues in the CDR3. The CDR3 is CAAGIFTGELFF. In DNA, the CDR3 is TGTGCCGCAGGGATCTTTACCGGGGAGCTGTTTTTT.

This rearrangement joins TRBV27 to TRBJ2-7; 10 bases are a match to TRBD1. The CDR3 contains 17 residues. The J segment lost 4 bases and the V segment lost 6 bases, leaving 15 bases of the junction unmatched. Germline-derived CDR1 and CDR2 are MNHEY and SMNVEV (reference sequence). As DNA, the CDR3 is TGTGCCAGCAGCCGCTTGGACAGGGGGTTCGGTGATTACGAGCAGTACTTC. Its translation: CASSRLDRGFGDYEQYF.

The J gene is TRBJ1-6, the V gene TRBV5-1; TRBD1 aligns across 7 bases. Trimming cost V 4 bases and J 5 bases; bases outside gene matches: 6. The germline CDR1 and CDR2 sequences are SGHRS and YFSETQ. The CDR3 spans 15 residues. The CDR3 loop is CASSVVGTDNSPLHF. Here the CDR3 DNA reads TGCGCCAGCAGCGTTGTCGGGACAGATAATTCACCCCTCCACTTT. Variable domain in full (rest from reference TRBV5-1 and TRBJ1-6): KAGVTQTPRYLIKTRGQQVTLSCSPISGHRSVSWYQQTPGQGLQFLFEYFSETQRNKGNFPGRFSGRQFSNSRSEMNVSTLELGDSALYLCASSVVGTDNSPLHFGNGTRLTVT.

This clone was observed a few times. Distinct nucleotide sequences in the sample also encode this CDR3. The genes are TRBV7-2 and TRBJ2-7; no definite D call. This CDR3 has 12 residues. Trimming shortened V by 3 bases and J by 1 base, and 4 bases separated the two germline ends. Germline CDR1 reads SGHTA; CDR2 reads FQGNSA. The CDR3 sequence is CASSFLSYEQYF. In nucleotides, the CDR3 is TGTGCCAGCAGCTTCCTATCCTACGAGCAGTACTTC.

Written as DNA, the CDR3 is TGTGCCAGCAGTTACGAGATAGGGAGGGGAAACACCATATATTTT. This codes for CASSYEIGRGNTIYF. The chain joins TRBV6-6 to TRBJ1-3; the D is unclear. Deletions cut 2 bases from V and 4 bases from J, with 12 bases between. Germline V lookup: CDR1 MNHNY, CDR2 SVGAGI (reference sequence). The CDR3 sequence is 15 residues long.

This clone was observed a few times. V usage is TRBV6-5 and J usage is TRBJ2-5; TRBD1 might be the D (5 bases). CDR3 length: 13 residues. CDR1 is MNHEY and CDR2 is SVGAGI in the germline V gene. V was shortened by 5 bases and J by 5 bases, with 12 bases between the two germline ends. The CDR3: CASSEPGRETQYF. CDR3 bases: TGTGCCAGCAGTGAACCAGGGCGCGAGACCCAGTACTTC.

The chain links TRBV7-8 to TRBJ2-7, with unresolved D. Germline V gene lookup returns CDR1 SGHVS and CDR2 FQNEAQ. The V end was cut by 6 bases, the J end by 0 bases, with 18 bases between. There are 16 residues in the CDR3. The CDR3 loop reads CASSSWQQMISYEQYF. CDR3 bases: TGTGCCAGCAGTTCGTGGCAACAAATGATCTCCTACGAGCAGTACTTC.

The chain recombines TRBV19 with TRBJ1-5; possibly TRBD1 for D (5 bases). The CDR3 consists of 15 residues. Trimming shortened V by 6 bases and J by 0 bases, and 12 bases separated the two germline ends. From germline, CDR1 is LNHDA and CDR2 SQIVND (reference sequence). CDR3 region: CASSRRGDSNQPQHF. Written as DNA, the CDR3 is TGTGCCAGTAGCCGACGGGGGGATAGCAATCAGCCCCAGCATTTT.

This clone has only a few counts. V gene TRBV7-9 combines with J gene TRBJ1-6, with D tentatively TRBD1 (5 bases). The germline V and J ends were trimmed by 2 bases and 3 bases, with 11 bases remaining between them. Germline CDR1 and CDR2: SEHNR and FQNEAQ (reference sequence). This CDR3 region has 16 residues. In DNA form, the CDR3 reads TGTGCCAGCAGCTTATCCGGGGGGATCTATAATTCACCCCTCCACTTT. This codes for CASSLSGGIYNSPLHF. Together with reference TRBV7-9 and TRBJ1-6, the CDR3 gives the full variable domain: DTGVSQNPRHKITKRGQNVTFRCDPISEHNRLYWYRQTLGQGPEFLTYFQNEAQLEKSRLLSDRFSAERPKGSFSTLEIQRTEQGDSAMYLCASSLSGGIYNSPLHFGNGTRLTVT.

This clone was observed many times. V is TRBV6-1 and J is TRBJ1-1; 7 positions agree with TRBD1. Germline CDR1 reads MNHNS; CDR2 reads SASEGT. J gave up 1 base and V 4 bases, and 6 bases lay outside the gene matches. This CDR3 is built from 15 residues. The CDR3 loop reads CASSARQGRNTEAFF. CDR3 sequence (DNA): TGTGCCAGCAGTGCCCGACAGGGAAGGAACACTGAAGCTTTCTTT.

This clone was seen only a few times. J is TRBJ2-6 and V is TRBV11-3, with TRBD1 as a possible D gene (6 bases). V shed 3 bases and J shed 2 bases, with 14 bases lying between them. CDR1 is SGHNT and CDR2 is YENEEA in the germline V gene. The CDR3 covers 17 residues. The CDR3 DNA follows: TGTGCCAGCAGCTTGGGGGCTGGGAAAGCTGGGGCCAACGTCCTGACTTTC. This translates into CASSLGAGKAGANVLTF.

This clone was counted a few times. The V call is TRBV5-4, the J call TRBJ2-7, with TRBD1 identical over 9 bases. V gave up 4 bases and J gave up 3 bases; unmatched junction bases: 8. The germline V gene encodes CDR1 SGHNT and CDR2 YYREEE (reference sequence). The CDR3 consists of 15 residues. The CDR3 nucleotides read TGTGCCAGCAGCCTACAGGGGGCGGTAGGCTACGAGCAGTACTTC. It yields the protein CASSLQGAVGYEQYF.

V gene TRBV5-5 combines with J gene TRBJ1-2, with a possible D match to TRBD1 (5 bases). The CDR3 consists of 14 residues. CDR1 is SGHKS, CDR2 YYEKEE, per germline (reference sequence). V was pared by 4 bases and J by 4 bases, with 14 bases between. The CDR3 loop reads CASSPDTFGYGYTF. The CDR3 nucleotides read TGTGCCAGCAGCCCGGACACTTTCGGCTATGGCTACACCTTC.